This TCR beta chain is drawn from a study of cytomegalovirus exposure and HLA in healthy donors. Germline V gives CDR1 MNHEY, CDR2 SVGAGI. This CDR3 has 15 residues. V lost 0 bases and J 5 bases, leaving 14 bases between the germline ends. This PCR relied on a set of 60 Vbeta primers and 13 Jbeta primers. Libraries were prepared by immunoSEQ multiplex PCR; TCRdb keeps only in-frame clonotypes and omits some of them. Among around 190,000 clones listed, 75% to 90% were seen once. The chain couples TRBV6-5 to TRBJ2-7; D may be TRBD1 (6 bases). This clonotype was sampled from a woman in her thirties in good health and CMV-seronegative. Input material: PBMCs. The CDR3 DNA reads TGTGCCAGCAGTTACTCGTTCACAGGGATCAACGAGCAGTACTTC. Translation: CASSYSFTGINEQYF.